This note documents a single TCR beta chain sequence. Antigen unknown. In each case, RNA was isolated and then reverse transcribed into cDNA as the sequencing template. The table came from immunoSEQ multiplex PCR; TCRdb's copy has only in-frame clones and leaves some out. The sample includes 150,000 to 250,000 clones, around 60% seen only once; the top ten take approximately 3.3%. The entry originates in a study of CD8+ T cells in alopecia areata. Study details: Patients received oral tofacitinib, 5 to 10 mg twice daily, for moderate-to-severe alopecia areata. The study, taken as a whole, reports: Among the cells sequenced in scalp samples are also the resident alphabeta T cells of normal skin. With tofacitinib ongoing, many expanded lesional clones persisted in both scalp and blood.

Treatment described: oral pan-JAK inhibitor, 5-10 mg twice daily. Lesional scalp tissue (obtained by punch biopsy) and peripheral blood were collected from alopecia areata patients. This CDR3 is 15 amino acids long. Germline CDR1 reads SNHLY; CDR2 reads FYNNEI. The trim removed 6 bases at V and 2 bases at J, leaving 7 bases unmatched. The specimen was CD4+ T cells sorted from blood, collected at week 4, from a patient treated with tofacitinib. The chain has TRBV2 and TRBJ2-3, with 8 bases identical to TRBD2. The clonotype was recovered from a human donor with alopecia areata. CDR3 amino acids: CASRGTSGLTDTQYF. CDR3 DNA sequence: TGTGCCAGCAGGGGCACTAGCGGACTCACAGATACGCAGTATTTT.